A single count supports the clone carrying this TCR beta chain. Its antigen is as yet unknown. The assay was immunoSEQ multiplex PCR, and TCRdb's table has in-frame clones only and misses some. The table lists more than 110,000 clones, around 93% of them singletons. The sample originates from a study of cytotoxic CD8 clonotypes in ibrutinib-treated CLL. Looking at the study overall: Samples had a mean of around 260,000 productive templates and roughly 99,000 productive rearrangements. Study outcomes and limitations: Relative to age-matched healthy donors, clonality at baseline was higher, and it tracked circulating CD8+ T-cell counts. Clonality climbed at ibrutinib response, then dropped toward baseline at progression.

V shed 4 bases and J shed 6 bases, with 15 bases lying between them. Germline V gives CDR1 MNHEY, CDR2 SMNVEV (reference sequence). The CDR3 totals 15 residues. The sequencing here drew on PBMCs, taken after 12 months of ibrutinib treatment. The sequence derives from a human donor with chronic lymphocytic leukemia. The chain couples TRBV27 to TRBJ2-2, with D uncertain. The CDR3 bases are TGTGCCAGCAGTTCATCGGACCCCCTCGCCGGGGAGCTGTTTTTT. It codes for CASSSSDPLAGELFF.